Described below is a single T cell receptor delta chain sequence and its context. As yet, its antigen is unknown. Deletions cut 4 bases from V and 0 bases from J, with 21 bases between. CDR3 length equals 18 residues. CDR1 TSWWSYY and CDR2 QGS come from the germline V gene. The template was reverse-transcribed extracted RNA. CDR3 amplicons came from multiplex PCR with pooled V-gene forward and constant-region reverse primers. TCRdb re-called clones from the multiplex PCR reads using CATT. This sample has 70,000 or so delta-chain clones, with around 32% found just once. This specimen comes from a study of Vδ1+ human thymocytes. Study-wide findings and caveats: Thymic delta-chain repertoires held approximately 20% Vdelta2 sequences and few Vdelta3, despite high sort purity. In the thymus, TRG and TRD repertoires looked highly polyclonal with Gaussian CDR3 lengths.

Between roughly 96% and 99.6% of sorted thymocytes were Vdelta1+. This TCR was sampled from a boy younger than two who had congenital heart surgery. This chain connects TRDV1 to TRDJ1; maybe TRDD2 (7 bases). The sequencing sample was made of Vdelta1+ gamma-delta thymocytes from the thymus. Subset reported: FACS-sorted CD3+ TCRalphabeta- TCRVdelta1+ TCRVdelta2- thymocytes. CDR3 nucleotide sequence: TGTGCTCTTGGGGTTAACTTCCTAACTGTGGGGGACACCGATAAACTCATCTTT. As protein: CALGVNFLTVGDTDKLIF.